The entry below describes one T cell receptor (beta chain). Its antigen remains unidentified. Measured with immunoSEQ multiplex PCR; TCRdb has only the in-frame clones, and not every one. The data contain 40,000 or so clones, about 80% of them singletons. This specimen comes from a study of STAT5B mutations in CD4+ large granular lymphocyte leukemia. General study points: Patient CD4-sorted repertoires looked more clonal than healthy CD4+ repertoires, even without putative leukemic clones.

Material: CD4+ T cells from blood buffy coats. This TCR was sampled from a human donor in good health.

In nucleotides, the CDR3 is TGTGCCATCAAGGGACTAGGACTACCGGACAATGAGCAGTTCTTC. Protein product: CAIKGLGLPDNEQFF. The chain uses TRBV10-3 and TRBJ2-1; 8 bases align to TRBD2. The CDR3 consists of 15 residues. Unmatched junction bases numbered 10, after V lost 7 bases and J lost 5 bases. The germline gives CDR1 ENHRY, CDR2 SYGVKD.